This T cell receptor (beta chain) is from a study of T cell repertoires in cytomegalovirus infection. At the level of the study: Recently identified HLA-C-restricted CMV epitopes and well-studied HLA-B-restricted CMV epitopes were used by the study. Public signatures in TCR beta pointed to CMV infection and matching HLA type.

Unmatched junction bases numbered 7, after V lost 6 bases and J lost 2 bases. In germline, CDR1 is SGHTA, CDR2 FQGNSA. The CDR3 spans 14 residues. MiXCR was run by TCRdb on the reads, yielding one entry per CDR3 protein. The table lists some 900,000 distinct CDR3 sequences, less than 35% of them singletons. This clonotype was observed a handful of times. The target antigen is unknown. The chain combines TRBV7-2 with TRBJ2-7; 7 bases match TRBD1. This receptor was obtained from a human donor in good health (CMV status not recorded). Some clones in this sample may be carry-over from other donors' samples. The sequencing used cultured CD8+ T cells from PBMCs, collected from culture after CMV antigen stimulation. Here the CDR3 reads CASRQTGATYEQYF. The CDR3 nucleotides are TGTGCCAGCAGGCAAACAGGGGCAACCTACGAGCAGTACTTC.